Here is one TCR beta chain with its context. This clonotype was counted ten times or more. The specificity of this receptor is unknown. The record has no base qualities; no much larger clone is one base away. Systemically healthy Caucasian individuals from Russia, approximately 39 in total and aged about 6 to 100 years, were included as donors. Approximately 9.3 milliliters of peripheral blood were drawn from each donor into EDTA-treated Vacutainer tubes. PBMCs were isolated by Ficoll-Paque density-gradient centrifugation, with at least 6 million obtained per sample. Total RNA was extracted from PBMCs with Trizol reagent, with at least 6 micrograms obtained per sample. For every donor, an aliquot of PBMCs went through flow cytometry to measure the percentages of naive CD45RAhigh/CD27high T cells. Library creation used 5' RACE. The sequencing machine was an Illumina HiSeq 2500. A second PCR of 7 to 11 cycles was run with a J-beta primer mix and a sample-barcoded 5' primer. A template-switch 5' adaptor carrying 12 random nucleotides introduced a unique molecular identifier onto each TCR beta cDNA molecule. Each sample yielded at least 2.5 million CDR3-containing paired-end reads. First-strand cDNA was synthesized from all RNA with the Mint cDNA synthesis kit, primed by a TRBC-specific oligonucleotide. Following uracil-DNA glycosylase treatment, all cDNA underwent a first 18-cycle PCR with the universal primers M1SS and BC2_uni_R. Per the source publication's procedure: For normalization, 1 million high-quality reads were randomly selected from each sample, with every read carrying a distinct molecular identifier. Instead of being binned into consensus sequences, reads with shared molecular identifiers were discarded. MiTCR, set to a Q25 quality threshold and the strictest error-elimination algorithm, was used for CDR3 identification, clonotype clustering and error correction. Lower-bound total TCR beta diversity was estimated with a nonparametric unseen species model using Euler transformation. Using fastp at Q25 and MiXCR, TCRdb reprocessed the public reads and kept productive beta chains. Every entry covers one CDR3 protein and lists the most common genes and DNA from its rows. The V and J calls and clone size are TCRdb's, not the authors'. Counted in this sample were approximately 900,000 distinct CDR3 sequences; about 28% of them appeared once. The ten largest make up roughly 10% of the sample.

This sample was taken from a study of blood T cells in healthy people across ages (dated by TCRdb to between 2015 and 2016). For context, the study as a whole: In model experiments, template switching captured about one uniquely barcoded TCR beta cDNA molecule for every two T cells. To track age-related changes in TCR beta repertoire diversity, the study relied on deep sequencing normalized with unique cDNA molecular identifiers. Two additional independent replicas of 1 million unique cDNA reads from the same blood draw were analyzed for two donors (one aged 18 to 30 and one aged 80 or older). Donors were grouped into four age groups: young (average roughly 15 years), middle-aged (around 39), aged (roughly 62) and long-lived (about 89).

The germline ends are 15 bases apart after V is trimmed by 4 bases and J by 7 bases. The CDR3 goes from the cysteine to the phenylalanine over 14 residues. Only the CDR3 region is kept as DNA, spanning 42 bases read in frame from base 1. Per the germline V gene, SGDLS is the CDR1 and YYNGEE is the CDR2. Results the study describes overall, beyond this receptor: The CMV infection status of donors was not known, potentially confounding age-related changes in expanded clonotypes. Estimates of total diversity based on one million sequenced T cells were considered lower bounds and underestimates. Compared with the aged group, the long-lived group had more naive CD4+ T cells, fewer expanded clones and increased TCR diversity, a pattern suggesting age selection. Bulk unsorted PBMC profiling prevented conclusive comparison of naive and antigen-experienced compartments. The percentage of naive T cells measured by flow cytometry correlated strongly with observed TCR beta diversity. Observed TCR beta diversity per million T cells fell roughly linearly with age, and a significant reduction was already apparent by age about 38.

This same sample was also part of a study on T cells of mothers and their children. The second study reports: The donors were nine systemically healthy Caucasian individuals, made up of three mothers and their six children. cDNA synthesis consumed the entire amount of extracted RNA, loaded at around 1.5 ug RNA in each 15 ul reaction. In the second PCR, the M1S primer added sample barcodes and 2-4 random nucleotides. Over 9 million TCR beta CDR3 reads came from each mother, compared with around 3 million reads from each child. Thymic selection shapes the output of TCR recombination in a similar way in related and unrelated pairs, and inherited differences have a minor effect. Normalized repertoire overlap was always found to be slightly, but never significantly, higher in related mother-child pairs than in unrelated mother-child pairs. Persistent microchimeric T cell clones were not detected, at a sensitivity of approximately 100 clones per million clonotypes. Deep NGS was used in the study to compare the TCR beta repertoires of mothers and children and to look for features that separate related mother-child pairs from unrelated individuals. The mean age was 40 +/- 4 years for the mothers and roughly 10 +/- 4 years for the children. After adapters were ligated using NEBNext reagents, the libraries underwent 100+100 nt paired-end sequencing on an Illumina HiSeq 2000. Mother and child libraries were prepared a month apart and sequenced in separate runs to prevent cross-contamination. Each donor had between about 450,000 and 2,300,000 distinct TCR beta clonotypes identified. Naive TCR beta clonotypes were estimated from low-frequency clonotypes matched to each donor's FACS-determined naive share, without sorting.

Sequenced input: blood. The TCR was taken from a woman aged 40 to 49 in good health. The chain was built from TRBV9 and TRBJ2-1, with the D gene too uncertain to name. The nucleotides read TGTGCCAGCAGCTCCCGGTTCGCCGGAAATGAGCAGTTCTTC. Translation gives CASSSRFAGNEQFF.